This T cell receptor beta chain emerged from a study of prognosis after radiotherapy for stage I lung cancer. Between the trimmed V and J ends, which lost 3 bases and 3 bases, there was a span of 3 bases. The CDR3 length is 11 residues. Germline assignment: CDR1 SQVTM and CDR2 ANQGSEA. Genomic DNA was subjected to two-round multiplex PCR for amplification of TCR beta CDR3. Primers (each specific to one TRBV or TRBJ gene) were used in first-round PCR. From the multiplex PCR reads, TCRdb called clonotypes with MiXCR, one entry per CDR3 protein. The sample has approximately 26,000 distinct CDR3 sequences, more than 35% seen once; the top ten hold around a fifth. This clonotype has ten or more counts.

The chain joins TRBV29-1 to TRBJ2-1; D gene uncertain. Sequenced material: PBMCs, taken before or after stereotactic body radiation therapy (not recorded which). The sequence was collected from a donor aged 50 or older with non-small cell lung cancer. CDR3 DNA: TGCAGCGTTGAGAACTACAATGAGCAGTTCTTC. Translation gives CSVENYNEQFF.